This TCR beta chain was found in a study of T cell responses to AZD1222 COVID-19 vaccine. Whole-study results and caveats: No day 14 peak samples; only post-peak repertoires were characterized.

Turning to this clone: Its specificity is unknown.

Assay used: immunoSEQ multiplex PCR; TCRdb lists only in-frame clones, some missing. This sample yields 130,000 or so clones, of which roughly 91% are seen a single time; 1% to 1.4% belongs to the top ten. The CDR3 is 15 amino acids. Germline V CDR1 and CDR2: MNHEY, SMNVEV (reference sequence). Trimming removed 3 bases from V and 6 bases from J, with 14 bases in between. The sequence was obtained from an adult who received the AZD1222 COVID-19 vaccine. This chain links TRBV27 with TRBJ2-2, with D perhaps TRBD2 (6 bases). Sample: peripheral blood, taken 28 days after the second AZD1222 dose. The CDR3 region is CASSLEGVGPGELFF. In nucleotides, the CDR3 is TGTGCCAGCAGTTTGGAGGGCGTGGGCCCCGGGGAGCTGTTTTTT.